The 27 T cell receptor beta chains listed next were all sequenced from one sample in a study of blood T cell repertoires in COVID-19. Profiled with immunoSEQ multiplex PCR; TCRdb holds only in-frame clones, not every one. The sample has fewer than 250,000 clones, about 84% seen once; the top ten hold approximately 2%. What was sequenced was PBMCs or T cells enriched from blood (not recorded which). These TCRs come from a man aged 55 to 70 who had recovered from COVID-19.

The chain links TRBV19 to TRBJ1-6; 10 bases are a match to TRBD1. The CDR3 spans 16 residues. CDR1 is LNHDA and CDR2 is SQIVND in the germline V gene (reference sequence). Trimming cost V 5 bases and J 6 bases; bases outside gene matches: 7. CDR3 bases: TGTGCCAGTAGTCGTTGGACAGGGGGAAGTAATTCACCCCTCCACTTT. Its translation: CASSRWTGGSNSPLHF.

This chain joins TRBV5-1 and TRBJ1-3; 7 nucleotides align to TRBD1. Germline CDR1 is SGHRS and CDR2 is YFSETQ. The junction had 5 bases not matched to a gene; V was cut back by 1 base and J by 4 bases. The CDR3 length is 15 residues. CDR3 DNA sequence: TGCGCCAGCAGCTTGACAGGGGTTCAAGGAAACACCATATATTTT. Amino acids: CASSLTGVQGNTIYF. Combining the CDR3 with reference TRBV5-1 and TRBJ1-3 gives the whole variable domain KAGVTQTPRYLIKTRGQQVTLSCSPISGHRSVSWYQQTPGQGLQFLFEYFSETQRNKGNFPGRFSGRQFSNSRSEMNVSTLELGDSALYLCASSLTGVQGNTIYFGEGSWLTVV.

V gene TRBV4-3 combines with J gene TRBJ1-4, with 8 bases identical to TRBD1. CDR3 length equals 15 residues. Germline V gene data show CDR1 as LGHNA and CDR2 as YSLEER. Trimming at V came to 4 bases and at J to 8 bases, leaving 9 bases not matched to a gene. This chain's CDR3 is CASSPRAGGWEKLFF. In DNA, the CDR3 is TGCGCCAGCAGCCCCCGGGCAGGGGGCTGGGAAAAACTGTTTTTT.

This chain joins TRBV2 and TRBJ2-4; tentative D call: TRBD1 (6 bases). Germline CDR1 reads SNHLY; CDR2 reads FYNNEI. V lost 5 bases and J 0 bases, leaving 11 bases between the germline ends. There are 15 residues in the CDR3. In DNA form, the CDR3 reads TGTGCCAGCAGTCCGGGACAAATAGCCAAAAACATTCAGTACTTC. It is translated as CASSPGQIAKNIQYF.

The CDR3 sequence is CASIPTGANYGYTF. The CDR3 nucleotides read TGTGCCAGTATTCCGACAGGAGCTAACTATGGCTACACCTTC. J is TRBJ1-2 and V is TRBV19; TRBD1 might be the D (6 bases). The CDR3 has 14 residues. V lost 7 bases, J lost 0 bases, and 12 bases lay in between. Germline V lookup: CDR1 LNHDA, CDR2 SQIVND (reference sequence).

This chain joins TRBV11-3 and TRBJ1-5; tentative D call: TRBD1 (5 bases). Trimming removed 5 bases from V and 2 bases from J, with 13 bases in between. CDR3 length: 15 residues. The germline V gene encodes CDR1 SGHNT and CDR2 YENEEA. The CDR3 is CASSLGGEGNQPQHF. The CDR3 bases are TGTGCCAGCAGCCTTGGGGGGGAGGGCAATCAGCCCCAGCATTTT.

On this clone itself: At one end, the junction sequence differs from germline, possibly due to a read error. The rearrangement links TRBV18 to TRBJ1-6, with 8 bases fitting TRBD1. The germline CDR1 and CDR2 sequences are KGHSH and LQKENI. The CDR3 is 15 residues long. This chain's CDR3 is CASSRSGTGPVVEYF. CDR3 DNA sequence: TGTGCCAGCTCGCGGAGCGGGACAGGACCGGTCGTGGAGTACTTT.

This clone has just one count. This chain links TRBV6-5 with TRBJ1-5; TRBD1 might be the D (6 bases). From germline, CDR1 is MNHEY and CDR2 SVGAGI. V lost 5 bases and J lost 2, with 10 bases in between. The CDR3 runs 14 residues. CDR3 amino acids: CASSTGLGNQPQHF. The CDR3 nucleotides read TGTGCCAGCAGTACAGGGTTGGGCAATCAGCCCCAGCATTTT.

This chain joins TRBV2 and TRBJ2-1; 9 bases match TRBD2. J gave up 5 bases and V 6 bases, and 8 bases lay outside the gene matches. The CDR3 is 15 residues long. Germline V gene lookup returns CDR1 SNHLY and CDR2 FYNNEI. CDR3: CASRRASGGNNEQFF. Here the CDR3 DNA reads TGTGCCAGCAGGAGGGCCAGCGGGGGGAACAATGAGCAGTTCTTC.

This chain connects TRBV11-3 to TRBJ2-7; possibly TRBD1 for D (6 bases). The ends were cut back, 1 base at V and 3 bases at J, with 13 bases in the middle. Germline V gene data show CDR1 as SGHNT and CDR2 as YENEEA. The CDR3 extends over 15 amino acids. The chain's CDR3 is CASSLGGSQGYEQYF. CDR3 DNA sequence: TGTGCCAGCAGCTTAGGGGGTTCACAGGGCTACGAGCAGTACTTC.

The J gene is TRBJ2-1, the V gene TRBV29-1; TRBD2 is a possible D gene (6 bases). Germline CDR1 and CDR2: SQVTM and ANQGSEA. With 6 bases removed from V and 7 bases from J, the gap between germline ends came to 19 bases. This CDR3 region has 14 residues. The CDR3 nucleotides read TGCAGCGTCGGGGAGGTCGGTTGGGGAAATGAGCAGTTCTTC. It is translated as CSVGEVGWGNEQFF.

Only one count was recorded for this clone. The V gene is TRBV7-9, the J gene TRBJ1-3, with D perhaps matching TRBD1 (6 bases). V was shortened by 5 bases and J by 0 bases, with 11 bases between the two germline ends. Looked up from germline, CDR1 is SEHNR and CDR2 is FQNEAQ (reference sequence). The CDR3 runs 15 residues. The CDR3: CASSDNRVSGNTIYF. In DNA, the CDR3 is TGTGCCAGCAGCGATAACAGGGTCTCTGGAAACACCATATATTTT.

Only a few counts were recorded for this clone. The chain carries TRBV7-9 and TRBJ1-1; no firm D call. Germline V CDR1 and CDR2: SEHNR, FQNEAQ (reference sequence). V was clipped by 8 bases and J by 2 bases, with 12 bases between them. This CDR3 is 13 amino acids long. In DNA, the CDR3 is TGTGCCAGCTGGGCGGACTATAACACTGAAGCTTTCTTT. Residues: CASWADYNTEAFF. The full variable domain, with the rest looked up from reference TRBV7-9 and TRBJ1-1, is DTGVSQNPRHKITKRGQNVTFRCDPISEHNRLYWYRQTLGQGPEFLTYFQNEAQLEKSRLLSDRFSAERPKGSFSTLEIQRTEQGDSAMYLCASWADYNTEAFFGQGTRLTVV.

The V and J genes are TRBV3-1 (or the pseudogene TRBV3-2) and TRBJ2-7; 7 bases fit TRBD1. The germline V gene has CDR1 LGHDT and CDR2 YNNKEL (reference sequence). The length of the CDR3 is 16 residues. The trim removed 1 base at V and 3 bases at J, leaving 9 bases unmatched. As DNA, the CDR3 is TGTGCCAGCAGCCAAGGATTAGGGTCAGGGGGCTACGAGCAGTACTTC. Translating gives CASSQGLGSGGYEQYF.

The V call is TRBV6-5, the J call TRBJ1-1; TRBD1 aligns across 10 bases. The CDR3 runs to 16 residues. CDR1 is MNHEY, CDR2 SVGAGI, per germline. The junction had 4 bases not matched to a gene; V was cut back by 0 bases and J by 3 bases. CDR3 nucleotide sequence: TGTGCCAGCAGTTACTCCCGGGACAGGGGCTACACTGAAGCTTTCTTT. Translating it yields CASSYSRDRGYTEAFF.

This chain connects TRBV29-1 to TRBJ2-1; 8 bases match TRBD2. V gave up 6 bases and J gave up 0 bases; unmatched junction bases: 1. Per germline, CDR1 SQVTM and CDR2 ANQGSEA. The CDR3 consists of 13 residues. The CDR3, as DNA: TGCAGCGTGGGGACTAGCTCCTACAATGAGCAGTTCTTC. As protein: CSVGTSSYNEQFF.

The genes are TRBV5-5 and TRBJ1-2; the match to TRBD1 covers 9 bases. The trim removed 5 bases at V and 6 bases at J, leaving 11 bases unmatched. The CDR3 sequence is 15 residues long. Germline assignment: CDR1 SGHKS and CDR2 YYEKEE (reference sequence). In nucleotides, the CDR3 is TGTGCCAGCAGACCGGGACAGGGAGGGTGGGATGGCTACACCTTC. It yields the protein CASRPGQGGWDGYTF.

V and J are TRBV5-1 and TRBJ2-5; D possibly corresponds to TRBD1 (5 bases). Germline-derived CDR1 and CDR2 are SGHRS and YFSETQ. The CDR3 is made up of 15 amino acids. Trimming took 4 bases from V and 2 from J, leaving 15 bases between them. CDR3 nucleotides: TGCGCCAGCAGCAGTAGGGGTTTTGGGCAAGAGACCCAGTACTTC. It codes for CASSSRGFGQETQYF. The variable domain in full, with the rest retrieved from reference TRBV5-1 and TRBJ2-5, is KAGVTQTPRYLIKTRGQQVTLSCSPISGHRSVSWYQQTPGQGLQFLFEYFSETQRNKGNFPGRFSGRQFSNSRSEMNVSTLELGDSALYLCASSSRGFGQETQYFGPGTRLLVL.

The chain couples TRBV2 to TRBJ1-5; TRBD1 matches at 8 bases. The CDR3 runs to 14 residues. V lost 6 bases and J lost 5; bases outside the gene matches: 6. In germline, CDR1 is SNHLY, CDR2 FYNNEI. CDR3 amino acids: CASRGGTGDQPQHF. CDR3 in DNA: TGTGCCAGCAGGGGAGGGACAGGTGATCAGCCCCAGCATTTT. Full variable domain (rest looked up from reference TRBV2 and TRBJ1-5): EPEVTQTPSHQVTQMGQEVILRCVPISNHLYFYWYRQILGQKVEFLVSFYNNEISEKSEIFDDQFSVERPDGSNFTLKIRSTKLEDSAMYFCASRGGTGDQPQHFGDGTRLSIL.

Written as DNA, the CDR3 is TGTGCCAGCTCACCACTGGCGTGGACGGGAGAGTTCGTCGAAGCTTTCTTT. This sequence encodes CASSPLAWTGEFVEAFF. The V gene is TRBV18, the J gene TRBJ1-1; no reliable D call. The CDR3 has 17 amino acids. Germline values: CDR1 KGHSH, CDR2 LQKENI. Trimming removed 1 base from V and 8 bases from J, with 23 bases in between.

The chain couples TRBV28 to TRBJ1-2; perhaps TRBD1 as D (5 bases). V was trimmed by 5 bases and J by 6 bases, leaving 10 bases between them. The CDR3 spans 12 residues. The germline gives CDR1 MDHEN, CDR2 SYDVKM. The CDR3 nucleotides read TGTGCCAGCAGTCCCCTGACAGATGGCTACACCTTC. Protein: CASSPLTDGYTF.

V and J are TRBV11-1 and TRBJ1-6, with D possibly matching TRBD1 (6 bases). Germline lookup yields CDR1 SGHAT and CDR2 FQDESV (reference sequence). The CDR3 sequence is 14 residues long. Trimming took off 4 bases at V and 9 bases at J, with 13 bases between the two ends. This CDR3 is CASSSGQGSSPLHF. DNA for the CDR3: TGTGCCAGCAGCTCGGGACAAGGCTCTTCACCCCTCCACTTT.

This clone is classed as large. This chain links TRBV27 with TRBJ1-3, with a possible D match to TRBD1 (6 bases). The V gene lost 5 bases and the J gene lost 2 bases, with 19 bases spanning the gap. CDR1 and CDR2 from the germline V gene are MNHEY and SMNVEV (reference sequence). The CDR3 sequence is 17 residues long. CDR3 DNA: TGTGCCAGCAGTCTCGGAACCCCCCCAGGGGCTGGAAACACCATATATTTT. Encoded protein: CASSLGTPPGAGNTIYF.

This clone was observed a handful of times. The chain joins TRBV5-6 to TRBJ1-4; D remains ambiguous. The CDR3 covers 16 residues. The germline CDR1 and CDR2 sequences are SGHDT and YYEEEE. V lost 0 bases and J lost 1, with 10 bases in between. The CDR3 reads CASSLVRGLTNEKLFF. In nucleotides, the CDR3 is TGTGCCAGCAGCTTGGTCCGGGGTTTAACTAATGAAAAACTGTTTTTT.

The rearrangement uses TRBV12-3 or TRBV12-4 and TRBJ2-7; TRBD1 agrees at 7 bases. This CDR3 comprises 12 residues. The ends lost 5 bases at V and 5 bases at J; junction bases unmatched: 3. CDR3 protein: CASSPGGNEQYF. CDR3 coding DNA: TGTGCCAGCAGTCCAGGGGGAAACGAGCAGTACTTC.

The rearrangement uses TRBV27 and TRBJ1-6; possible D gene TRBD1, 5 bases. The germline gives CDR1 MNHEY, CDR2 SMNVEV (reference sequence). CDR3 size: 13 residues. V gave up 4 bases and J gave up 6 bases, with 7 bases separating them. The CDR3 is CASSSRVNSPLHF. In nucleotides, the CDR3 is TGTGCCAGCAGTTCCAGGGTTAATTCACCCCTCCACTTT.

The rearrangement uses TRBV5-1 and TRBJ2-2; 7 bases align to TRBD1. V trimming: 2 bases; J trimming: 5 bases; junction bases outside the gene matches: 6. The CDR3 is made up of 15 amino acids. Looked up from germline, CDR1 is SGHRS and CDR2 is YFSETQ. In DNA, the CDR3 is TGCGCCAGCAGCTTAGACAGGGTTGAAACCGGGGAGCTGTTTTTT. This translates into CASSLDRVETGELFF.